The T cell receptor (beta chain) described here comes from a study of T-cell reconstitution after alpha-beta-depleted transplantation in children. Findings and limits, study-wide: T-cell counts and diversity were attributed mostly to newly produced T cells one year after transplant. Alpha-beta T cells about two months after transplant reportedly derived from several hundred expanded graft clones.

Germline assignment: CDR1 SGHVS and CDR2 FNYEAQ. V was clipped by 4 bases and J by 5 bases, with 13 bases between them. The CDR3 sequence is 14 residues long. Using unique molecular identifiers, the investigators prepared the TCRbeta library. TCRdb ran MiXCR on the PCR reads and lists one entry per CDR3 protein. This table holds 55,000 to 70,000 distinct CDR3 sequences, about a tenth found once. The table lists this clonotype with many counts. The antigen is not known. The receptor comes from a boy aged 5-17 years with acute myeloid leukemia, due to receive a stem cell transplant. The V call is TRBV7-6, the J call TRBJ2-3; possible D gene TRBD1, 6 bases. The sequencing used PBMCs, collected before TCRalphabeta/CD19-depleted stem cell transplant. The DNA of the CDR3 is TGTGCCAGCAGCTCCCGACAGGTCGAAGATACGCAGTATTTT. Protein sequence: CASSSRQVEDTQYF.